The next 18 T cell receptor beta chains were all read from a single sample in a study of post-analysis software for immune sequencing data. Findings and limits, study-wide: Relative to controls, patients had five TRBV segments at higher frequency, with TRBV5-6, TRBV5-1 and TRBV20-1 among these.

Unique molecular identifiers tagged the TCR beta cDNA libraries. Each CDR3 protein is one row after TCRdb ran MiXCR on the PCR reads. This table has hundreds of thousands of distinct CDR3 sequences, 25% to 30% appearing once. The antigens of these receptors remain unknown. Sequenced input: blood. Every receptor here comes from a girl aged 10-17 years with multiple sclerosis.

The chain uses TRBV28 and TRBJ1-6, with TRBD1 matching over 7 bases. The ends lost 7 bases at V and 9 bases at J; junction bases unmatched: 15. The CDR3 sequence is 16 residues long. The germline CDR1 and CDR2 sequences are MDHEN and SYDVKM. For the CDR3, the DNA is TGTGCCAGCACTTCGCCTACAGGGGATCGTAGTTCACCCCTCCACTTT. It encodes CASTSPTGDRSSPLHF.

In this sample, this clonotype turned up a few times. The rearrangement links TRBV6-5 to TRBJ2-1, with 13 nucleotides matching TRBD2. Trimming took 2 bases from V and 0 from J; bases not matched to a gene: 7. The CDR3 is 19 residues long. From germline, CDR1 is MNHEY and CDR2 SVGAGI. Written as DNA, the CDR3 is TGTGCCAGCAGTTACGGGACTAGCGGGATGGGGGACTCCTACAATGAGCAGTTCTTC. Its translation: CASSYGTSGMGDSYNEQFF.

The V call is TRBV10-3, the J call TRBJ2-1; D may be TRBD1 or TRBD2 (6 bases each). V shed 0 bases and J shed 8 bases, with 14 bases lying between them. The CDR3 has 15 residues. CDR1 and CDR2 from the germline V gene are ENHRY and SYGVKD. The DNA of the CDR3 is TGTGCCATCAGTGAGTCCGGGGGCCCTTTTGATGAGCAGTTCTTC. It yields the protein CAISESGGPFDEQFF.

This clonotype has only a few counts. The chain couples TRBV20-1 to TRBJ2-1; D is possibly TRBD2 (5 bases). Trimming shortened V by 3 bases and J by 13 bases, and 22 bases separated the two germline ends. CDR3 length: 14 amino acids. Germline CDR1 reads DFQATT; CDR2 reads SNEGSKA (reference sequence). The CDR3: CSASGGQVGQYQFF. The DNA for the CDR3 is TGCAGTGCTAGCGGAGGTCAGGTGGGTCAATACCAGTTCTTC.

The rearrangement joins TRBV4-3 to TRBJ2-6; 9 nucleotides line up with TRBD1. V was clipped by 0 bases and J by 4 bases; unmatched bases: 10. Per germline, CDR1 LGHNA and CDR2 YSLEER. The CDR3 consists of 19 residues. The CDR3 DNA is TGCGCCAGCAGCCAAGATCCCCCACAGGGGGCCCCCGGGGCCAACGTCCTGACTTTC. Its protein is CASSQDPPQGAPGANVLTF.

The CDR3 spells CSERGKEAQFF. CDR3 in DNA: TGCAGTGAGAGGGGGAAAGAGGCCCAGTTCTTC. The chain uses TRBV20-1 and TRBJ2-1; D may be TRBD1 (6 bases). The germline V gene encodes CDR1 DFQATT and CDR2 SNEGSKA (reference sequence). The length of the CDR3 is 11 residues. The V end was cut by 7 bases, the J end by 13 bases, with 17 bases between.

This chain links TRBV12-3 or TRBV12-4 with TRBJ2-5; TRBD2 matches 10 bases. This CDR3 is 14 amino acids long. The V gene end was trimmed by 5 bases and the J gene end by 5 bases; junction bases not matched to a gene: 5. The CDR3 loop reads CASSPGLAAETQYF. As DNA, the CDR3 is TGTGCCAGCAGTCCTGGACTAGCGGCGGAGACCCAGTACTTC.

The DNA of the CDR3 is TGTGCCAGCAGCGCCCCGGGACAGGGAATTTCACCCCTCCACTTT. Its protein is CASSAPGQGISPLHF. The chain uses TRBV9 and TRBJ1-6, with 9 bases that match TRBD1. CDR1 and CDR2 (germline): SGDLS, YYNGEE. The CDR3 totals 15 residues. The V segment lost 3 bases and the J segment 9 bases; nucleotides outside the gene matches: 7.

A word on this clonotype: This may be a read error, as it is one base from a much larger clone. This chain connects TRBV20-1 to TRBJ2-3; D not certain. CDR1 and CDR2 from the germline V gene are DFQATT and SNEGSKA (reference sequence). This CDR3 contains 14 residues. Trimming removed 2 bases from V and 1 base from J, with 10 bases in between. The chain's CDR3 is CSARLASGTDTQYF. The CDR3 nucleotides are TGCAGTGCTAGATTGGCTTCGGGCACAGATACGCAGTATTTT.

This chain uses TRBV29-1 with TRBJ1-4; maybe TRBD1 (5 bases). Germline V gene sequence: CDR1 SQVTM, CDR2 ANQGSEA. The V end lost 6 bases, the J end lost 4 bases, and 15 bases lay between the germline ends. The CDR3 contains 14 residues. In DNA, the CDR3 is TGCAGCGTCCTACCCGACAGCAATAATGAAAAACTGTTTTTT. It encodes CSVLPDSNNEKLFF.

Of note for this clonotype: Given a much more abundant clone one base away, this may be a read error. This chain links TRBV2 with TRBJ2-1; weak D call: TRBD1 (6 bases). CDR3 length: 11 amino acids. CDR1 and CDR2 from the germline V gene are SNHLY and FYNNEI. In nucleotides, the CDR3 is TGTGCCAGCACAGGGGATAATGGGCAGTTCTTC. It yields the protein CASTGDNGQFF.

CDR3 bases: TGCAGCGTTTCCGGCGGTAGACCATCAGATACGCAGTATTTT. It yields the protein CSVSGGRPSDTQYF. V gene TRBV29-1 combines with J gene TRBJ2-3; D is undetermined. The germline gives CDR1 SQVTM, CDR2 ANQGSEA. V lost 5 bases and J lost 4, with 16 bases in between. CDR3 size: 14 residues.

The chain uses TRBV3-1 and TRBJ1-4; possible D gene TRBD1, 5 bases. The CDR3 consists of 15 residues. In germline, CDR1 is LGHDT, CDR2 YNNKEL (reference sequence). Trimming pared 3 bases from V and 0 bases from J, leaving 8 bases between. The CDR3, as DNA: TGTGCCAGCAGCCAGACAGACGCAACTAATGAAAAACTGTTTTTT. Its protein product is CASSQTDATNEKLFF.

This clonotype was observed a few times. V and J are TRBV11-1 and TRBJ2-3; 7 bases are a match to TRBD2. CDR3 length equals 15 residues. V lost 4 bases and J lost 0; bases outside the gene matches: 4. Germline V CDR1 and CDR2: SGHAT, FQDESV (reference sequence). The DNA of the CDR3 is TGTGCCAGCAGCTGGACTAGGGCCAGCACAGATACGCAGTATTTT. As protein: CASSWTRASTDTQYF.

This clonotype has a single count. Lacking the conserved final phenylalanine or tryptophan, this CDR3 likely reflects a read error. This chain joins TRBV3-1 and TRBJ2-4; the D is unclear. The DNA end lines up better with TRBJ2-7; the J call may be wrong. The V gene's germline CDR1 is LGHDT and CDR2 YNNKEL (reference sequence). The CDR3 spans 11 residues. The CDR3 reads CASSYSYEQYL. The CDR3 DNA reads TGTGCCAGCAGCTACAGCTACGAGCAGTACCTC.

The CDR3 DNA is TGTGCCAGCACTCTTAAGGGTGGGAACTACGAGCAGTACTTC. Translated, it gives CASTLKGGNYEQYF. The V gene is TRBV2, the J gene TRBJ2-7, with D unclear. V was clipped by 7 bases and J by 3 bases, with 16 bases between them. Germline CDR1 reads SNHLY; CDR2 reads FYNNEI. The CDR3 consists of 14 residues.

This clonotype was recorded many times. This sequence joins TRBV6-5 and TRBJ2-5; D unclear. This CDR3 region has 14 residues. The germline gives CDR1 MNHEY, CDR2 SVGAGI. Trimming shortened V by 3 bases and J by 2 bases, and 10 bases separated the two germline ends. The CDR3 is CASSYSMGQETQYF. The CDR3 DNA is TGTGCCAGCAGTTATTCGATGGGGCAAGAGACCCAGTACTTC.

This clonotype was counted between two and nine times. This sequence joins TRBV5-1 and TRBJ2-5; maybe TRBD1 (5 bases). CDR1 and CDR2 from the germline V gene are SGHRS and YFSETQ. V was clipped by 3 bases and J by 2 bases, with 14 bases between them. This CDR3 spans 15 amino acids. The CDR3 DNA is TGCGCCAGCAGCTCGGCGGCAGGGCAACAAGAGACCCAGTACTTC. The encoded protein is CASSSAAGQQETQYF.